This entry features one T cell receptor (beta chain) sequence. Its antigen is unknown. These data come from a study of CD8 T cells in Susac syndrome. About the study: The Susac syndrome patients that were sequenced included 5 or 6 with active disease and fewer than 10 in remission. Patients with Susac syndrome, at blood draw, were therapy-naive, on corticosteroids, or on intravenous immunoglobulin alone.

Trimming removed 6 bases from V and 2 bases from J, with 23 bases in between. This CDR3 is 17 amino acids long. The germline V gene encodes CDR1 MDHEN and CDR2 SYDVKM. Reverse transcription used roughly 0.5 to 1 ug RNA and random hexamers. The method of amplification for TCR beta CDR3 was immunoSEQ multiplex PCR, covering 54 Vbeta and 13 Jbeta. TCRdb re-called the immunoSEQ multiplex PCR reads with MiXCR, one entry per CDR3 protein. The sample has under 200,000 distinct CDR3 sequences, around 96% seen once. General study points: The relatively small number of individuals in the TCR sequencing and HLA analysis was acknowledged by the study.

V gene TRBV28 combines with J gene TRBJ2-7; tentatively, D is TRBD2 (6 bases). This receptor was taken from a human donor with Susac syndrome. Sequenced input: CD4+ T cells from PBMCs. The CDR3: CASSRPAGGIVAYEQYF. For the CDR3, the DNA is TGTGCCAGCAGCCGTCCGGCCGGCGGGATCGTGGCCTACGAGCAGTACTTC. The whole variable domain, remainder taken from reference TRBV28 and TRBJ2-7, is DVKVTQSSRYLVKRTGEKVFLECVQDMDHENMFWYRQDPGLGLRLIYFSYDVKMKEKGDIPEGYSVSREKKERFSLILESASTNQTSMYLCASSRPAGGIVAYEQYFGPGTRLTVT.